A selection of T cell receptor beta chains follows, all from one sample in a study of T-cell memory formation after mild COVID-19. TCRdb processed the 5' RACE reads anew with MiXCR; each CDR3 protein has one entry. The sample consists of 35,000 to 50,000 distinct CDR3 sequences, approximately 9.6% of them appearing once. The sample comprised PBMCs or a T cell subset sorted from them (not recorded which). Every receptor here comes from an adult woman who had mild COVID-19 (a few samples of this study predate the infection). Cell type and time point are not known. Both conserved end residues are part of each CDR3. A D gene is named only where the DNA matches it firmly. A clone size is listed for some rows: how often the clone was seen (once, few, many), or a class if it is expanded.

abundance,v_gene,d_gene,j_gene,CDR3aa,CDR3nt
many,TRBV3-1,NA,TRBJ1-6,CASSQEGTGWNSPLHF,TGTGCCAGCAGCCAAGAGGGTACAGGGTGGAATTCACCCCTCCACTTT
many,TRBV24-1,TRBD1,TRBJ2-1,CATGMGTGNNEQFF,TGTGCCACCGGGATGGGGACAGGGAACAATGAGCAGTTCTTC
few,TRBV7-9,TRBD1,TRBJ1-5,CASAEGAGGVQPQHF,TGTGCCAGCGCAGAGGGGGCAGGGGGGGTTCAGCCCCAGCATTTT
many,TRBV12-3/TRBV12-4,NA,TRBJ2-5,CASSFGGLTQYF,TGTGCCAGCAGTTTCGGGGGGCTGACCCAGTACTTC
few,TRBV30,NA,TRBJ2-7,CAWSTLSSYEQYF,TGTGCCTGGAGTACCCTTAGCTCCTACGAGCAGTACTTC
few,TRBV5-1,NA,TRBJ1-2,CASSLDSPINYGYTF,TGCGCCAGCAGCTTGGACAGCCCAATTAACTATGGCTACACCTTC
many,TRBV4-3,TRBD1,TRBJ2-1,CASSQYYPPGTGSPNEQFF,TGCGCCAGCAGCCAGTATTATCCCCCCGGGACAGGGTCCCCGAATGAGCAGTTCTTC
NA,TRBV2,NA,TRBJ2-7,CASRVRPQDYEQYF,TGTGCCAGCAGGGTCCGACCACAGGACTACGAGCAGTACTTC
few,TRBV20-1,NA,TRBJ2-5,CSGMDSQETQYF,TGCAGTGGTATGGACAGCCAAGAGACCCAGTACTTC
few,TRBV29-1,TRBD2,TRBJ2-5,CSVPKGSGRAWKTQYF,TGCAGCGTTCCGAAGGGTAGCGGGAGGGCTTGGAAGACCCAGTACTTC
NA,TRBV15,NA,TRBJ2-5,CATSRDVETQYF,TGTGCCACCAGCAGAGATGTTGAGACCCAGTACTTC
few,TRBV24-1,NA,TRBJ1-1,CATGTGKGTEAFF,TGTGCCACCGGGACGGGGAAGGGGACTGAAGCTTTCTTT
many,TRBV6-2/TRBV6-3,TRBD1,TRBJ2-7,CASGTGFEQYF,TGTGCCAGTGGGACAGGGTTTGAGCAGTACTTC
medium-sized,TRBV29-1,NA,TRBJ1-5,CSVRTGGQPQHF,TGCAGCGTGAGGACGGGTGGTCAGCCCCAGCATTTT
few,TRBV6-1,NA,TRBJ2-7,CASSRTQGDEQYF,TGTGCCAGCAGCCGAACCCAAGGGGACGAGCAGTACTTC
many,TRBV20-1,NA,TRBJ2-1,CSARRGGFPEQFF,TGCAGTGCTAGAAGGGGGGGCTTCCCCGAGCAGTTCTTC
few,TRBV30,NA,TRBJ2-1,CAWSVTNEQFF,TGTGCCTGGAGTGTAACCAATGAGCAGTTCTTC
NA,TRBV2,NA,TRBJ2-7,CASRMASYEQYF,TGTGCCAGCAGGATGGCATCCTACGAGCAGTACTTC
NA,TRBV6-2/TRBV6-3,NA,TRBJ2-7,CASSYNRGQNYEQYF,TGTGCCAGCAGTTACAATAGGGGACAAAACTACGAGCAGTACTTC
few,TRBV29-1,NA,TRBJ1-4,CSVEGGIGEKLFF,TGCAGCGTTGAAGGAGGCATTGGGGAAAAACTGTTTTTT
few,TRBV20-1,NA,TRBJ1-2,CSAREAGLNYGYTF,TGCAGTGCTAGAGAGGCGGGACTTAACTATGGCTACACCTTC
NA,TRBV6-2/TRBV6-3,NA,TRBJ2-3,CASSYSRGATDTQYF,TGTGCCAGCAGTTACTCACGGGGGGCAACAGATACGCAGTATTTT
many,TRBV20-1,NA,TRBJ2-7,CSARDGWQATPYEQYF,TGCAGTGCTAGAGATGGGTGGCAGGCTACTCCCTACGAGCAGTACTTC
many,TRBV14,TRBD1,TRBJ2-2,CASSQIGTANTGELFF,TGTGCCAGCAGCCAAATCGGGACAGCGAACACCGGGGAGCTGTTTTTT